This T cell receptor (beta chain) emerged from a study of blood T cells in healthy people across ages. A second PCR, run for about 6 to 11 cycles, used a sample-barcoded 5' primer plus a J-beta primer mix. Each cDNA molecule received a tag from a template-switch adaptor that had 12 random nucleotides. Each CDR3 protein gets one entry after TCRdb re-called the 5' RACE reads with MiXCR. This sample carries 910,000 or so distinct CDR3 sequences, roughly 50% of them seen once, and the ten largest clones take 20% to 25%. A word on this clonotype: Its cognate antigen is unknown.

Trimming took 2 bases from V and 6 from J; bases not matched to a gene: 9. This CDR3 has 16 residues. Germline V gives CDR1 MNHNS, CDR2 SASEGT. Study conclusions and caveats: In older individuals, TCR beta diversity per million T cells was lower, falling roughly linearly with age.

Donors gave 9 to 10 milliliters of peripheral blood apiece. This TCR was recovered from an older woman in good health. This rearrangement joins TRBV6-1 to TRBJ2-1; 8 nucleotides agree with TRBD2. Sequenced: blood. The CDR3 sequence: CASSEYFAGGFNEQFF. The DNA for the CDR3 is TGTGCCAGCAGTGAATATTTTGCGGGAGGATTCAATGAGCAGTTCTTC.